Below, one T cell receptor (beta chain) is given with its context. The sample originates from a study of glioma-infiltrating T cells after dendritic cell vaccination. At the level of the study: Autologous tumor lysate-pulsed dendritic cell vaccination was given between the early 2000s and the early 2010s.

V lost 4 bases to trimming and J lost 6 bases; unmatched junction nucleotides: 6. Germline lookup yields CDR1 SQVTM and CDR2 ANQGSEA. The CDR3 length is 12 residues. Input was approximately 2.1 ug genomic DNA, or all available if less. This table comes from immunoSEQ multiplex PCR, and its TCRdb copy is limited to in-frame clones, with some not included. The sample yields over 80,000 clones, roughly four fifths seen once. Documented time point: after dendritic cell vaccination, including at tumor progression/relapse. The sequence was collected from a human donor with glioblastoma. The sequences come from blood, collected after dendritic cell vaccination. This sequence joins TRBV29-1 and TRBJ2-7, with TRBD1 identical over 7 bases. The CDR3 reads CSVGAAGGEQYV. The DNA for the CDR3 is TGCAGCGTTGGGGCGGCAGGGGGCGAGCAGTACGTC.